This is a list of T cell receptor beta chains from one sample in a study of T-cell memory formation after mild COVID-19. TCRdb re-called the 5' RACE reads through MiXCR, storing one row per CDR3 protein. The table lists a few hundred thousand distinct CDR3 sequences, approximately 21% of them singletons, with around 8.4% in the top ten. Sequenced material: PBMCs or a T cell subset sorted from them (not recorded which). The receptors derive from an adult woman who had mild COVID-19 (a few samples of this study predate the infection). Cell type and time point are not known. Both conserved end residues are part of each CDR3. Each record gives: D gene, V gene, J gene, CDR3 length, clone size, CDR3 protein, CDR3 DNA. A D gene is named only where the DNA matches it firmly. Not every row has a clone size; where given, it reads once, few, many or a size class.

d_call: -
v_call: TRBV12-3/TRBV12-4
j_call: TRBJ1-5
cdr3_length: 13
clone_size: few
cdr3_aa: CASSFLGNQPQHF
cdr3_nt: TGTGCCAGCAGTTTTTTGGGGAATCAGCCCCAGCATTTT

d_call: TRBD2
v_call: TRBV12-3/TRBV12-4
j_call: TRBJ2-1
cdr3_length: 15
clone_size: -
cdr3_aa: CASSPPLAGLGEQFF
cdr3_nt: TGTGCCAGCAGCCCTCCACTAGCGGGTCTTGGTGAGCAGTTCTTC

d_call: TRBD2
v_call: TRBV12-3/TRBV12-4
j_call: TRBJ2-2
cdr3_length: 17
clone_size: few
cdr3_aa: CAIARTSGRIDTGELFF
cdr3_nt: TGTGCCATCGCACGGACTAGCGGGAGGATAGACACCGGGGAGCTGTTTTTT

d_call: -
v_call: TRBV5-1
j_call: TRBJ2-3
cdr3_length: 14
clone_size: few
cdr3_aa: CASSPGWGTDTQYF
cdr3_nt: TGCGCCAGCAGCCCCGGATGGGGCACAGATACGCAGTATTTT

d_call: -
v_call: TRBV10-3
j_call: TRBJ2-7
cdr3_length: 9
clone_size: -
cdr3_aa: CRKKYEQYF
cdr3_nt: TGCAGAAAGAAGTACGAGCAGTACTTC

d_call: -
v_call: TRBV15
j_call: TRBJ2-5
cdr3_length: 15
clone_size: -
cdr3_aa: CATSRGLGPQETQYF
cdr3_nt: TGTGCCACCAGCAGGGGGCTAGGTCCCCAAGAGACCCAGTACTTC

d_call: TRBD2
v_call: TRBV12-5
j_call: TRBJ2-2
cdr3_length: 16
clone_size: -
cdr3_aa: CASGRLAGEYTGELFF
cdr3_nt: TGTGCTAGTGGCCGACTAGCGGGGGAGTACACCGGGGAGCTGTTTTTT

d_call: -
v_call: TRBV20-1
j_call: TRBJ2-5
cdr3_length: 17
clone_size: -
cdr3_aa: CSARETWVVSGEETQYF
cdr3_nt: TGCAGTGCTAGAGAAACGTGGGTCGTTAGCGGAGAAGAGACCCAGTACTTC

d_call: -
v_call: TRBV13
j_call: TRBJ2-6
cdr3_length: 20
clone_size: -
cdr3_aa: CASSFSSLTDWSSGANVLTF
cdr3_nt: TGTGCCAGCAGCTTCAGCTCTCTGACAGATTGGAGCTCTGGGGCCAACGTCCTGACTTTC

d_call: TRBD1
v_call: TRBV24-1
j_call: TRBJ2-5
cdr3_length: 15
clone_size: -
cdr3_aa: CATSDRSGTEETQYF
cdr3_nt: TGTGCCACCAGTGATAGATCCGGGACAGAAGAGACCCAGTACTTC

d_call: -
v_call: TRBV29-1
j_call: TRBJ2-7
cdr3_length: 13
clone_size: -
cdr3_aa: CSVEGGRPYEQYF
cdr3_nt: TGCAGCGTTGAAGGAGGCAGGCCCTACGAGCAGTACTTC

d_call: -
v_call: TRBV12-3/TRBV12-4
j_call: TRBJ2-6
cdr3_length: 14
clone_size: -
cdr3_aa: CASGSSSGANVLTF
cdr3_nt: TGTGCCAGTGGGTCTTCCTCTGGGGCCAACGTCCTGACTTTC

d_call: -
v_call: TRBV30
j_call: TRBJ2-7
cdr3_length: 12
clone_size: few
cdr3_aa: CASNAEGPEQYF
cdr3_nt: TGTGCCTCGAATGCGGAGGGACCCGAGCAGTACTTC

d_call: TRBD1
v_call: TRBV6-1
j_call: TRBJ1-2
cdr3_length: 15
clone_size: once
cdr3_aa: CASSESGTGSRGYTF
cdr3_nt: TGTGCCAGCAGTGAATCCGGGACAGGTTCGAGAGGCTACACCTTC

d_call: TRBD2
v_call: TRBV20-1
j_call: TRBJ2-5
cdr3_length: 19
clone_size: few
cdr3_aa: CSARSTSGPYRGRPETQYF
cdr3_nt: TGCAGTGCTAGGTCGACTAGCGGGCCCTATCGGGGGAGGCCAGAGACCCAGTACTTC